These 25 T cell receptor beta chains share one sample of origin, sequenced in a study of cytomegalovirus exposure and HLA in healthy donors. Amplification used 60 Vbeta primers and 13 Jbeta primers. Libraries were prepared by immunoSEQ multiplex PCR; TCRdb keeps only in-frame clonotypes and omits some of them. The sample lists about 140,000 clones, approximately 80% occurring once. Sequencing was carried out using PBMCs. These receptors originate from a man in his forties in good health and CMV-seronegative.

The V gene is TRBV4-1, the J gene TRBJ2-1, with TRBD1 matching over 7 bases. This CDR3 is 15 amino acids long. Germline loops: CDR1 MGHRA, CDR2 YSYEKL. The V gene end was trimmed by 4 bases and the J gene end by 6 bases; junction bases not matched to a gene: 9. The CDR3 loop is CASSPRDSESNEQFF. The CDR3 nucleotides are TGCGCCAGCAGCCCAAGGGACAGTGAGTCCAATGAGCAGTTCTTC.

This sequence joins TRBV7-9 and TRBJ1-3, with D perhaps matching TRBD1 (5 bases). This CDR3 spans 15 amino acids. Germline values: CDR1 SEHNR, CDR2 FQNEAQ (reference sequence). The germline V and J ends were trimmed by 10 bases and 2 bases, with 18 bases remaining between them. The CDR3 DNA follows: TGTGCCACCCAGGGCAGAGACACTCCTGGAAACACCATATATTTT. The encoded protein is CATQGRDTPGNTIYF.

This chain joins TRBV30 and TRBJ2-7; 8 nucleotides agree with TRBD1. The germline gives CDR1 GTSNPN, CDR2 SVGIG (reference sequence). Trimming took 5 bases from V and 3 from J; bases not matched to a gene: 9. The CDR3 is made up of 14 amino acids. CDR3 sequence: CAWRGQGPFYEQYF. CDR3 bases: TGTGCCTGGCGAGGACAGGGACCCTTCTACGAGCAGTACTTC.

This chain connects TRBV18 to TRBJ2-5; the match to TRBD2 covers 7 bases. Germline V gene data show CDR1 as KGHSH and CDR2 as LQKENI. V shed 1 base and J 5 bases; nucleotides not matched to a gene: 1. The CDR3 length is 13 residues. The CDR3 spells CASSPREGETQYF. CDR3 nucleotide sequence: TGTGCCAGCTCACCACGGGAGGGGGAGACCCAGTACTTC.

The chain is built from TRBV11-2 and TRBJ2-3; 15 bases align to TRBD2. Unmatched junction bases numbered 3, after V lost 1 base and J lost 4 bases. This CDR3 has 17 amino acids. CDR1 and CDR2 (germline): SGHAT, FQNNGV. The CDR3 region is CASSLGTSGREADTQYF. The CDR3, as DNA: TGTGCCAGCAGCTTAGGGACTAGCGGGAGGGAGGCAGATACGCAGTATTTT.

The chain is built from TRBV19 and TRBJ1-5, with 8 bases matching TRBD1. The CDR3 loop spans 17 amino acids. J was trimmed by 0 bases and V by 5 bases; bases with no gene match: 9. CDR1 and CDR2 (germline): LNHDA, SQIVND (reference sequence). As DNA, the CDR3 is TGTGCCAGTAGTTTCCTACAGGGGGAATATAGCAATCAGCCCCAGCATTTT. Residues: CASSFLQGEYSNQPQHF.

This chain joins TRBV11-2 and TRBJ2-3, with TRBD2 as a possible D gene (6 bases). CDR3 length equals 12 residues. Germline CDR1 and CDR2: SGHAT and FQNNGV. V was cut by 5 bases and J by 5 bases, with 8 bases left in between. CDR3 bases: TGTGCCAGCAGCGGAGCGGGAGATACGCAGTATTTT. Translated: CASSGAGDTQYF.

The rearrangement uses TRBV5-8 and TRBJ2-2; a weak D match, TRBD1 (5 bases). Per the germline V gene, CDR1 is SGHTS and CDR2 is YDEGEE. V dropped 5 bases and J dropped 1 base, with 18 bases sitting between them. This CDR3 comprises 17 residues. CDR3 loop: CASRLGALVGNTGELFF. CDR3 in DNA: TGTGCCAGCAGATTAGGGGCACTTGTGGGGAACACCGGGGAGCTGTTTTTT.

This chain connects TRBV7-6 to TRBJ2-1; no clear D. This CDR3 spans 15 amino acids. Per the germline V gene, CDR1 is SGHVS and CDR2 is FNYEAQ. The germline V and J ends were trimmed by 5 bases and 0 bases, with 11 bases remaining between them. The DNA for the CDR3 is TGTGCCAGCAGCAAGTCGGTCGCCTCCTACAATGAGCAGTTCTTC. Translating it yields CASSKSVASYNEQFF.

This clone was seen once. The chain uses TRBV29-1 and TRBJ2-2, with 7 positions matching TRBD2. From germline, CDR1 is SQVTM and CDR2 ANQGSEA. CDR3 length: 15 amino acids. Unmatched junction bases numbered 7, after V lost 1 base and J lost 5 bases. CDR3 nucleotide sequence: TGCAGCGTTGAAGGGGGAGGGTTCTGGACCGGGGAGCTGTTTTTT. Amino acids: CSVEGGGFWTGELFF.

The rearrangement joins TRBV7-7 to TRBJ2-1; TRBD1 aligns across 12 bases. Germline assignment: CDR1 SSHAT and CDR2 FNYEAQ (reference sequence). V trimming: 4 bases; J trimming: 8 bases; junction bases outside the gene matches: 3. The CDR3 has 14 residues. The CDR3 sequence is CASSSGQGAHEQFF. The CDR3 nucleotides are TGTGCCAGCAGCTCGGGACAGGGGGCCCATGAGCAGTTCTTC.

The chain links TRBV7-2 to TRBJ2-7; 7 positions match TRBD1. The CDR3 is made up of 14 amino acids. From germline, CDR1 is SGHTA and CDR2 FQGNSA. V lost 5 bases, J lost 0 bases, and 4 bases stayed unmatched. In DNA form, the CDR3 reads TGTGCCAGCAGCCAGGACAGGAGCTCCTACGAGCAGTACTTC. Translation gives CASSQDRSSYEQYF.

This sequence joins TRBV5-6 and TRBJ2-7, with a possible D match to TRBD2 (6 bases). Trimming took off 1 base at V and 3 bases at J, with 8 bases between the two ends. This CDR3 has 13 residues. Germline V gives CDR1 SGHDT, CDR2 YYEEEE. The CDR3 DNA sequence: TGTGCCAGCAGCTTGCGCGGGAACTACGAGCAGTACTTC. Protein product: CASSLRGNYEQYF.

This chain links TRBV6-5 with TRBJ2-1, with 7 bases aligning to TRBD2. J was trimmed by 3 bases and V by 0 bases; bases with no gene match: 5. Germline V gene lookup returns CDR1 MNHEY and CDR2 SVGAGI. The CDR3 covers 16 residues. The CDR3, as DNA: TGTGCCAGCAGTTACTCGGAGAGCGGGGACTACAATGAGCAGTTCTTC. Residues: CASSYSESGDYNEQFF.

The chain is built from TRBV10-2 and TRBJ2-7; 9 bases align to TRBD1. V shed 7 bases and J 2 bases; nucleotides not matched to a gene: 9. There are 15 residues in the CDR3. The V gene's germline CDR1 is WSHSY and CDR2 SAAADI. The CDR3 coding sequence is TGCGCCAGCATTCCCGGGACAGGGTTAGCCTACGAGCAGTACTTC. Translated: CASIPGTGLAYEQYF.

The chain joins TRBV5-1 to TRBJ1-2, with D hard to call. Looked up from germline, CDR1 is SGHRS and CDR2 is YFSETQ. The CDR3 has 12 residues. Trimming took 0 bases from V and 8 from J, leaving 8 bases between them. The chain's CDR3 is CASSLAVGGYTF. CDR3 bases: TGCGCCAGCAGCTTGGCCGTGGGCGGCTACACCTTC.

The chain employs TRBV19 and TRBJ1-1; 11 bases agree with TRBD1. This CDR3 comprises 17 residues. V was clipped by 5 bases and J by 1 base; unmatched bases: 9. CDR1 LNHDA and CDR2 SQIVND come from the germline V gene (reference sequence). The DNA for the CDR3 is TGTGCCAGTAGTTTGGGACAGGGGGTGGTGGGGAACACTGAAGCTTTCTTT. Translating gives CASSLGQGVVGNTEAFF.

The J gene is TRBJ1-4, the V gene TRBV2, with D unclear. The CDR3 totals 11 residues. V shed 7 bases and J shed 8 bases, with 8 bases lying between them. Germline loops: CDR1 SNHLY, CDR2 FYNNEI. The CDR3 sequence is CASTSFEKLFF. CDR3 DNA sequence: TGTGCCAGCACGTCGTTCGAAAAACTGTTTTTT.

The rearrangement joins TRBV19 to TRBJ1-5; 8 nucleotides match TRBD1. V lost 6 bases to trimming and J lost 5 bases; unmatched junction nucleotides: 6. This CDR3 spans 14 amino acids. CDR1 is LNHDA and CDR2 is SQIVND in the germline V gene (reference sequence). The CDR3 loop is CASSNRGTYQPQHF. In DNA form, the CDR3 reads TGTGCCAGTAGCAACAGGGGGACCTATCAGCCCCAGCATTTT.

V gene TRBV6-1 combines with J gene TRBJ2-7; a possible D gene is TRBD1 (5 bases). V gave up 4 bases and J gave up 4 bases, with 20 bases separating them. The CDR3 spans 16 residues. Germline V CDR1 and CDR2: MNHNS, SASEGT. The CDR3 is CASSADHTGLKYEQYF. In DNA, the CDR3 is TGTGCCAGCAGTGCTGATCACACAGGATTAAAGTACGAGCAGTACTTC.

The V and J genes are TRBV11-1 and TRBJ2-7, with 8 bases that match TRBD2. CDR3 size: 14 residues. The ends lost 6 bases at V and 2 bases at J; junction bases unmatched: 6. Germline V gene sequence: CDR1 SGHAT, CDR2 FQDESV (reference sequence). CDR3 residues: CASSSGDTTYEQYF. DNA for the CDR3: TGTGCCAGCAGTAGCGGGGACACAACCTACGAGCAGTACTTC. Using reference TRBV11-1 and TRBJ2-7 for the parts outside the CDR3, the full variable domain is EAEVAQSPRYKITEKSQAVAFWCDPISGHATLYWYRQILGQGPELLVQFQDESVVDDSQLPKDRFSAERLKGVDSTLKIQPAELGDSAMYLCASSSGDTTYEQYFGPGTRLTVT.

This clone occurred once. J is TRBJ2-7 and V is TRBV5-1, with a tentative D call TRBD2 (7 bases). Trimming cost V 2 bases and J 4 bases, with 13 bases left between them. Per germline, CDR1 SGHRS and CDR2 YFSETQ. The length of the CDR3 is 14 residues. The CDR3: CASSFGGGPYEQYF. DNA for the CDR3: TGCGCCAGCAGCTTTGGGGGGGGGCCTTACGAGCAGTACTTC.

The chain is built from TRBV5-1 and TRBJ2-5; 11 nucleotides line up with TRBD2. Germline V gene data show CDR1 as SGHRS and CDR2 as YFSETQ. V was pared by 3 bases and J by 4 bases, with 14 bases of the junction left unmatched. This CDR3 contains 18 residues. The CDR3 coding sequence is TGCGCCAGCAGCTCGATAGTCTCTTTTAGCGGGAGGGGAGAGACCCAGTACTTC. It encodes CASSSIVSFSGRGETQYF.

The gene calls are TRBV5-5 and TRBJ2-7; 10 bases are shared with TRBD2. Germline values: CDR1 SGHKS, CDR2 YYEKEE (reference sequence). The V segment lost 3 bases and the J segment 2 bases; nucleotides outside the gene matches: 5. The CDR3 has 15 residues. In DNA, the CDR3 is TGTGCCAGCAGCTCTAGCGGGAGAGGGACCTACGAGCAGTACTTC. Protein sequence: CASSSSGRGTYEQYF.

The chain recombines TRBV12-5 with TRBJ1-2; D is unresolved. The CDR3 runs 14 residues. Germline lookup yields CDR1 LGHNT and CDR2 FRNRAP. Trimming removed 3 bases from V and 0 bases from J, with 8 bases in between. The CDR3 region has the DNA TGTGCTAGTGGTTTCGGCGGAGCTAACTATGGCTACACCTTC. Amino acids: CASGFGGANYGYTF.